A selection of T cell receptor beta chains follows, all from one sample in a study of T cell repertoires in cytomegalovirus infection. TCRdb itself ran the reads through MiXCR, one entry per CDR3 protein. Among around 740,000 distinct CDR3 sequences listed, roughly 35% were seen once. Sequenced: PBMCs. All receptors come from a human donor in good health (CMV status not recorded). Some clones in this sample may be carry-over from other donors' samples. The CDR3 runs from the conserved cysteine through the conserved F or W. The order of the fields is clone size, D gene, V gene, J gene, CDR3 protein, CDR3 DNA. The D gene is left open where the match is weak. Only part of the rows carry a size: once, few, many, or a class if the clone is expanded.

clone_size: -; d_call: -; v_call: TRBV28; j_call: TRBJ2-4; cdr3_aa: CASSSGPTQYF; cdr3_nt: TGTGCCAGCAGTTCGGGACCCACTCAGTACTTC
clone_size: -; d_call: TRBD1; v_call: TRBV7-6; j_call: TRBJ1-4; cdr3_aa: CASSLFRDSGEKLFF; cdr3_nt: TGTGCCAGCAGCTTATTCCGGGACAGCGGTGAAAAACTGTTTTTT
clone_size: -; d_call: -; v_call: TRBV4-2; j_call: TRBJ2-3; cdr3_aa: CASSQEGGRDTQYF; cdr3_nt: TGTGCCAGCAGCCAAGAGGGGGGACGAGATACGCAGTATTTT
clone_size: few; d_call: TRBD1; v_call: TRBV5-1; j_call: TRBJ2-1; cdr3_aa: CASSSTGTGDGQFF; cdr3_nt: TGCGCCAGCAGCTCGACCGGGACAGGGGATGGGCAGTTCTTC
clone_size: -; d_call: -; v_call: TRBV19; j_call: TRBJ1-1; cdr3_aa: CASSWAAGTEAVF; cdr3_nt: -
clone_size: -; d_call: -; v_call: TRBV6-2/TRBV6-3; j_call: TRBJ1-2; cdr3_aa: CASSYSTRDYGYTF; cdr3_nt: TGTGCCAGCAGTTACTCCACTCGGGACTATGGCTACACCTTC
clone_size: many; d_call: -; v_call: TRBV20-1; j_call: TRBJ2-1; cdr3_aa: CSARRRKSYNEQFF; cdr3_nt: TGCAGCGCCCGGCGGCGGAAGTCCTACAATGAGCAGTTCTTC
clone_size: many; d_call: TRBD2; v_call: TRBV7-8; j_call: TRBJ2-3; cdr3_aa: CASSLVRLASSTDTQYF; cdr3_nt: TGTGCCAGCAGCTTAGTAAGACTAGCCTCTAGCACAGATACGCAGTATTTT
clone_size: -; d_call: -; v_call: TRBV24-1; j_call: TRBJ1-5; cdr3_aa: CATSGGGPSNQPQHF; cdr3_nt: TGTGCCACCAGTGGGGGAGGGCCGAGCAATCAGCCCCAGCATTTT
clone_size: -; d_call: -; v_call: TRBV7-6; j_call: TRBJ1-2; cdr3_aa: CARSLVGTYGYTF; cdr3_nt: TGTGCCAGAAGCTTAGTGGGGACCTATGGCTACACCTTC
clone_size: -; d_call: -; v_call: TRBV7-2; j_call: TRBJ2-7; cdr3_aa: CASSLGQGTGAYEQYF; cdr3_nt: TGTGCCAGCAGCTTAGGGCAGGGCACAGGAGCCTACGAGCAGTACTTC
clone_size: -; d_call: TRBD1; v_call: TRBV5-5; j_call: TRBJ2-7; cdr3_aa: CASSLQQGAAYEQYF; cdr3_nt: TGTGCCAGCAGCTTGCAACAGGGGGCTGCCTACGAGCAGTACTTC
clone_size: many; d_call: -; v_call: TRBV7-2; j_call: TRBJ1-5; cdr3_aa: CASSFLQGPNQPQHF; cdr3_nt: TGTGCCAGCAGCTTTTTACAGGGTCCCAATCAGCCCCAGCATTTT
clone_size: -; d_call: -; v_call: TRBV12-3/TRBV12-4; j_call: TRBJ1-5; cdr3_aa: CARSLLGGRDSNQPQHF; cdr3_nt: TGTGCCAGAAGTTTATTGGGGGGGCGGGATAGCAATCAGCCCCAGCATTTT
clone_size: -; d_call: -; v_call: TRBV19; j_call: TRBJ1-2; cdr3_aa: CASSIVTGPNYGYTF; cdr3_nt: TGTGCCAGTAGTATCGTTACAGGACCTAACTATGGCTACACCTTC
clone_size: -; d_call: TRBD1; v_call: TRBV29-1; j_call: TRBJ2-5; cdr3_aa: CSERDRQETQYF; cdr3_nt: TGCAGCGAAAGGGACAGGCAAGAGACCCAGTACTTC
clone_size: few; d_call: -; v_call: TRBV27; j_call: TRBJ1-6; cdr3_aa: CASRSSYNSPLHF; cdr3_nt: TGTGCCAGTCGAAGCTCCTATAATTCACCCCTCCACTTT
clone_size: -; d_call: -; v_call: TRBV5-4; j_call: TRBJ2-2; cdr3_aa: CASSHSNDGELFF; cdr3_nt: TGTGCCAGCAGCCATTCGAACGACGGGGAGCTGTTTTTT
clone_size: -; d_call: -; v_call: TRBV11-2; j_call: TRBJ2-7; cdr3_aa: CASGRREAEYF; cdr3_nt: TGTGCCAGCGGGCGCCGGGAAGCGGAGTACTTC
clone_size: few; d_call: -; v_call: TRBV7-2; j_call: TRBJ1-2; cdr3_aa: CASSSVGDYGYTF; cdr3_nt: TGTGCCAGCAGCTCAGTGGGGGACTATGGCTACACCTTC
clone_size: -; d_call: -; v_call: TRBV5-5; j_call: TRBJ1-6; cdr3_aa: CASSGGVGNSPLHF; cdr3_nt: TGTGCCAGCAGTGGAGGGGTCGGAAATTCACCCCTCCACTTT